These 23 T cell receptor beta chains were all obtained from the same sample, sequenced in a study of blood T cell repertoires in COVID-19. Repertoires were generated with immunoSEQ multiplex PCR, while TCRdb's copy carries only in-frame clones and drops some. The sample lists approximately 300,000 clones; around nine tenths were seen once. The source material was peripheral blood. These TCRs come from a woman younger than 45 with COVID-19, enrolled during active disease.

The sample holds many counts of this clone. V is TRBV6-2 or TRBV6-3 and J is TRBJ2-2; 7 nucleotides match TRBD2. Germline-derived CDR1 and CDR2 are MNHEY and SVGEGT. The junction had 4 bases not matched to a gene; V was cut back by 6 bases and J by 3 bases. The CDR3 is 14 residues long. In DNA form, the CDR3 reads TGTGCCAGCAGCAGACTAGCTTACACCGGGGAGCTGTTTTTT. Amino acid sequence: CASSRLAYTGELFF.

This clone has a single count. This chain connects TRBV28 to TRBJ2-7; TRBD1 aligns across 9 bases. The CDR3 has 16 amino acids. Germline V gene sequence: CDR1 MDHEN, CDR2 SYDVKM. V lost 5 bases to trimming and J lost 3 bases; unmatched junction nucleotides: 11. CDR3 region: CASSHLPGQGNYEQYF. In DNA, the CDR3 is TGTGCCAGCAGTCATCTCCCGGGACAGGGAAACTACGAGCAGTACTTC.

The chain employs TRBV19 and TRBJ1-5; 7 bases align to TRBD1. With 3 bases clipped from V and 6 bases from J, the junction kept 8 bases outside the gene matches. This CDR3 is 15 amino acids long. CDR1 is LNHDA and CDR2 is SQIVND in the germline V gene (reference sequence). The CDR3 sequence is CASSIEGAGGQPQHF. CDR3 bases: TGTGCCAGTAGTATCGAGGGGGCTGGAGGTCAGCCCCAGCATTTT.

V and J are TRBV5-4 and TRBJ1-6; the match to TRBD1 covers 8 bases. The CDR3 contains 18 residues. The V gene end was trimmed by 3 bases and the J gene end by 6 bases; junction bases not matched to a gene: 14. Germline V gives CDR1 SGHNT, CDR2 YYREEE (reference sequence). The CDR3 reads CASSSPTNHRGGNSPLHF. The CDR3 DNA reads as TGTGCCAGCAGCTCACCAACTAACCACAGGGGGGGTAATTCACCCCTCCACTTT.

CDR3 bases: TGCGCCAGCAGCCAAGTGGCTAGCGGAGTGTACGAGCAGTACTTC. This sequence encodes CASSQVASGVYEQYF. The chain links TRBV4-1 to TRBJ2-7; 7 bases match TRBD2. CDR1 MGHRA and CDR2 YSYEKL come from the germline V gene. The V and J ends lost 1 base and 4 bases, in that order; junction bases with no gene match: 7. This CDR3 is 15 amino acids long.

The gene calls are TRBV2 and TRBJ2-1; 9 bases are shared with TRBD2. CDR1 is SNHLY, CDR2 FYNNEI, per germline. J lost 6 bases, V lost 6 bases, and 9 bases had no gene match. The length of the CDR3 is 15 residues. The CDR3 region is CASRTGTSPINEQFF. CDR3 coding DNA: TGTGCCAGCAGAACCGGGACTAGCCCCATCAATGAGCAGTTCTTC.

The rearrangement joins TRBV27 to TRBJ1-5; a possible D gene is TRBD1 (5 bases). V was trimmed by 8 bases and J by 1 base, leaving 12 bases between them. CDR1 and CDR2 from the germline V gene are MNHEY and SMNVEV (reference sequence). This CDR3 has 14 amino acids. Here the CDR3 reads CASGRGGSNQPQHF. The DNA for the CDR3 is TGTGCCAGCGGCCGGGGGGGGAGCAATCAGCCCCAGCATTTT.

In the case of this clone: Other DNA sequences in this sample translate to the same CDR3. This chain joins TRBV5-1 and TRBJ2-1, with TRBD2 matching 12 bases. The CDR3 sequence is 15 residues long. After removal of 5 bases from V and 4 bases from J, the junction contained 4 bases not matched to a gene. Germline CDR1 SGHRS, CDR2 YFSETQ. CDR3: CASSTGTSGYNEQFF. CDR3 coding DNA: TGCGCCAGCAGTACCGGGACTAGCGGGTACAATGAGCAGTTCTTC.

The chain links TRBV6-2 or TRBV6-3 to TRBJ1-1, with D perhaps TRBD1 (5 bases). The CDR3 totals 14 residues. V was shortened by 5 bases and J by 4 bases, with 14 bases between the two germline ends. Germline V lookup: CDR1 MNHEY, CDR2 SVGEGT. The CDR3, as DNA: TGTGCCAGCAGTGCCCGGGGGTGGAGCACTGAAGCTTTCTTT. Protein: CASSARGWSTEAFF.

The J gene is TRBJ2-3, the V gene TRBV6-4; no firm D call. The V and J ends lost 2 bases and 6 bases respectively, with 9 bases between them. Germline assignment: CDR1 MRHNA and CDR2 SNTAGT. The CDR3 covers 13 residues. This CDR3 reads CASSDQLGDTQYF. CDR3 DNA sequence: TGTGCCAGCAGTGACCAACTCGGGGATACGCAGTATTTT.

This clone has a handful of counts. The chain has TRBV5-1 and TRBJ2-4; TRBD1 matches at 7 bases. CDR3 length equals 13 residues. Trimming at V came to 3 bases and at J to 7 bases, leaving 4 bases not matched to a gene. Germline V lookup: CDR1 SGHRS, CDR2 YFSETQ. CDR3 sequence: CASSSTGENIQYF. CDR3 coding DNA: TGCGCCAGCAGCTCAACAGGGGAGAACATTCAGTACTTC.

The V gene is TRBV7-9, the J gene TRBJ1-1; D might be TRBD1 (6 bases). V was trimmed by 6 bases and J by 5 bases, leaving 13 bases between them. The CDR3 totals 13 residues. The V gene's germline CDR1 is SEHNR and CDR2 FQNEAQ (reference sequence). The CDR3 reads CASRYPGATEAFF. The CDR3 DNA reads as TGTGCCAGCAGATACCCAGGGGCGACTGAAGCTTTCTTT.

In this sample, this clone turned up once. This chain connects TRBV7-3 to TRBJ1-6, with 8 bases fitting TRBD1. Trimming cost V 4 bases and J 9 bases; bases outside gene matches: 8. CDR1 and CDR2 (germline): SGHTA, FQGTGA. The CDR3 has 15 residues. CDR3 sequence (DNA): TGTGCCAGCAGCTCATCCGGGACAGGAGTTTCACCCCTCCACTTT. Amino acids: CASSSSGTGVSPLHF.

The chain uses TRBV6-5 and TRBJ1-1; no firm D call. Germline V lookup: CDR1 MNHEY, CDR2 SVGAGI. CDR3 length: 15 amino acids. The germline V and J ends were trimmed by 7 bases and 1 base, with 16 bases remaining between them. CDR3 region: CASNLMSAGNTEAFF. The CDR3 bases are TGTGCCAGCAATCTTATGAGCGCGGGGAACACTGAAGCTTTCTTT.

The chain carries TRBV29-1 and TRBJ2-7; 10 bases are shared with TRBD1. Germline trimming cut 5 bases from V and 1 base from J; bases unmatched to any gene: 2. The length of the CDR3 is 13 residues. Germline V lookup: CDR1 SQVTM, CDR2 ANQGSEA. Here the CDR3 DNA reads TGCAGCGTTCGACAGGGGGCATCCTACGAGCAGTACTTC. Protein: CSVRQGASYEQYF.

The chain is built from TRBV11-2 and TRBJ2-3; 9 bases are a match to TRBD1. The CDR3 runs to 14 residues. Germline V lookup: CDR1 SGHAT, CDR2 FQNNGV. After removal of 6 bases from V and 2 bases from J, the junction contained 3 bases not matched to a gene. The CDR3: CASRRTGATDTQYF. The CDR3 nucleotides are TGTGCCAGCAGGCGGACAGGGGCCACAGATACGCAGTATTTT.

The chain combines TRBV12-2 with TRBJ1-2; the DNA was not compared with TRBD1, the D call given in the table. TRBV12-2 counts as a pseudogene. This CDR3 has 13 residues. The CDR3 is CASRLGRDTVTPF. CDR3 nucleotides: TGTGCAAGTCGCTTAGGTCGAGACACTGTTACGCCTTTC.

The CDR3: CASSLSMNTEAFF. For the CDR3, the DNA is TGTGCCAGCAGTTTATCCATGAACACTGAAGCTTTCTTT. The chain employs TRBV27 and TRBJ1-1, with D unresolved. The CDR3 has 13 amino acids. The V end was cut by 0 bases, the J end by 0 bases, with 2 bases between. Germline assignment: CDR1 MNHEY and CDR2 SMNVEV (reference sequence).

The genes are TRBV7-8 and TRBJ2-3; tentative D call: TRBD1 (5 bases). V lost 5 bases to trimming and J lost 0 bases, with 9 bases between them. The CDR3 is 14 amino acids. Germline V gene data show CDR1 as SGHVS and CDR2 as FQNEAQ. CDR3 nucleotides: TGTGCCAGCAGCCCAGACAGTAGCACAGATACGCAGTATTTT. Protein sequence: CASSPDSSTDTQYF.

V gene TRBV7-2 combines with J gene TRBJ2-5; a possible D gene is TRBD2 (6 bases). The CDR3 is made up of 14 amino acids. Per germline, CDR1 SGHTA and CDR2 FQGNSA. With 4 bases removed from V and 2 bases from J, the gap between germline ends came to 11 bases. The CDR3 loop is CASSSGRGQETQYF. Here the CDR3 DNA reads TGTGCCAGCAGCTCGGGGCGGGGACAAGAGACCCAGTACTTC.

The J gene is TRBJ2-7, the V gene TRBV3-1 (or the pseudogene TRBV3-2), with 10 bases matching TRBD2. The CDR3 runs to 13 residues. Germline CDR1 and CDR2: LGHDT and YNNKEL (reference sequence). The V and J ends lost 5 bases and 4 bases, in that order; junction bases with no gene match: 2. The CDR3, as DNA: TGTGCCAGCAGCTTAGCGGGAGGTTACGAGCAGTACTTC. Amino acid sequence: CASSLAGGYEQYF.

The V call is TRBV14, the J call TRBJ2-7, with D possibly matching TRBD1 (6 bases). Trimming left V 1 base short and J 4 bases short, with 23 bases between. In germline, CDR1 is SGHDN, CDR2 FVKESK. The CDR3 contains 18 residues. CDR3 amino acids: CASSQGTARGLPDYEQYF. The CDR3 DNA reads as TGTGCCAGCAGCCAAGGGACAGCACGCGGACTCCCCGATTACGAGCAGTACTTC.

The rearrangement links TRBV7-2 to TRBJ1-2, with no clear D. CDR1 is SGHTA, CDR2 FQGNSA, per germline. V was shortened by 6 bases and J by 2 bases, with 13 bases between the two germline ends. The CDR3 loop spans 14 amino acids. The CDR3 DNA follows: TGTGCCAGCAGTGGGCGGACGGGGAACTATGGCTACACCTTC. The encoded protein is CASSGRTGNYGYTF.